This T cell receptor beta chain was sequenced in a study of blood T cell repertoires in COVID-19. The CDR3 covers 14 residues. V dropped 5 bases and J dropped 4 bases, with 13 bases sitting between them. The germline V gene encodes CDR1 SGHRS and CDR2 YFSETQ. In the original processing: Nucleated cell number was recorded as an estimate derived from reference gene primer amplification. Libraries were prepared by immunoSEQ multiplex PCR; TCRdb keeps only in-frame clonotypes and omits some of them. That table is the source of V, J and clone size, and D and trimming were worked out from the DNA. The sample includes around 170,000 clones, roughly four fifths of them seen just once.

This sequence was found in a human donor in a cohort sampled during active COVID-19. The rearrangement links TRBV5-1 to TRBJ1-3, with TRBD1 as a possible D gene (6 bases). The sample was peripheral blood. CDR3 sequence reads: CASRGGGRGNTIYF. The CDR3 DNA reads TGCGCCAGCAGGGGAGGGGGAAGAGGAAACACCATATATTTT.